This T cell receptor beta chain stems from a study of cytomegalovirus exposure and HLA in healthy donors. The study, taken as a whole, reports: Follow-up analysis seemed to connect common viral pathogens with several of the most significant clusters identified.

This clone was seen only a few times. Its antigen is currently unknown. PCR amplification relied on 60 Vbeta primers (plus 13 Jbeta primers). Assay used: immunoSEQ multiplex PCR; TCRdb lists only in-frame clones, some missing. The data show roughly 150,000 clones, roughly 88% seen once. CDR1 and CDR2 (germline): SGDLS, YYNGEE. The CDR3 runs to 21 residues. V was pared by 3 bases and J by 6 bases, with 24 bases of the junction left unmatched. The receptor's source is a boy aged 2 to 10 in good health and CMV-seronegative. The V and J genes are TRBV9 and TRBJ1-4; 9 bases line up with TRBD1. The sample was PBMCs. CDR3 amino acids: CASSGPDLGSTGGISHEKLFF. The DNA of the CDR3 is TGTGCCAGCAGCGGCCCGGATCTGGGATCGACAGGGGGGATCTCCCATGAAAAACTGTTTTTT. Looking up the rest from reference TRBV9 and TRBJ1-4 gives the full variable domain: DSGVTQTPKHLITATGQRVTLRCSPRSGDLSVYWYQQSLDQGLQFLIQYYNGEERAKGNILERFSAQQFPDLHSELNLSSLELGDSALYFCASSGPDLGSTGGISHEKLFFGSGTQLSVL.